The 29 T cell receptor beta chains reported below all come from one sample, sequenced in a study of T cells in Graves' hyperthyroidism and ophthalmopathy (dated by TCRdb to the late 2010s). The library relied on multiplex PCR. The instrument was an Illumina HiSeq 2000. The TCR beta CDR3 regions were amplified from the RNA transcripts. The TCR CDR3 was subjected to a first round of RT-PCR using the HTBI primer set and the Qiagen OneStep RT-PCR kit. The public reads were quality trimmed at Q25 with fastp and then assembled into clones with MiXCR by TCRdb, keeping productive beta chains. All rows with the same CDR3 protein become a single entry with the most common DNA and genes. The sample table shows about 350,000 distinct CDR3 sequences, and 18% are seen once. 15% to 18% of the sample is in the top ten clones. Sequenced sample: blood. All receptors come from a woman aged 40 to 50 with Graves' ophthalmopathy.

This clonotype showed up many times. V and J are TRBV9 and TRBJ2-2; a weak D match, TRBD2 (5 bases). The CDR3 contains 14 residues. Per germline, CDR1 SGDLS and CDR2 YYNGEE. V was cut by 0 bases and J by 7 bases, with 10 bases left in between. The CDR3 nucleotides are TGTGCCAGCAGCGTAGGGGGAGCGGACGGGGAGCTGTTTTTT. It yields the protein CASSVGGADGELFF. The full variable domain, in which reference TRBV9 and TRBJ2-2 provide the parts outside the CDR3, is DSGVTQTPKHLITATGQRVTLRCSPRSGDLSVYWYQQSLDQGLQFLIQYYNGEERAKGNILERFSAQQFPDLHSELNLSSLELGDSALYFCASSVGGADGELFFGEGSRLTVL.

This clonotype occurred many times. This chain links TRBV28 with TRBJ2-2; tentatively, D is TRBD1 or TRBD2 (5 bases each). This CDR3 comprises 15 residues. V shed 3 bases and J shed 1 base, with 9 bases lying between them. Looked up from germline, CDR1 is MDHEN and CDR2 is SYDVKM. CDR3 in DNA: TGTGCCAGCAGTTTTTTGGGGGAGAACACCGGGGAGCTGTTTTTT. It codes for CASSFLGENTGELFF.

A few counts support this clonotype. The chain employs TRBV19 and TRBJ1-1; D is unclear. The CDR3 is 12 residues long. The germline V gene has CDR1 LNHDA and CDR2 SQIVND (reference sequence). V was pared by 3 bases and J by 6 bases, with 8 bases between. CDR3 in DNA: TGTGCCAGTAGTATGCGGTCCCCTGAAGCTTTCTTT. Protein sequence: CASSMRSPEAFF.

This chain joins TRBV27 and TRBJ2-5; tentative D call: TRBD2 (5 bases). The CDR3 loop spans 14 amino acids. From germline, CDR1 is MNHEY and CDR2 SMNVEV (reference sequence). Trimming took 5 bases from V and 4 from J, leaving 14 bases between them. The chain's CDR3 is CASSSGPSGETQYF. The DNA for the CDR3 is TGTGCCAGCAGTAGCGGACCCTCGGGAGAGACCCAGTACTTC.

This clonotype turned up a few times. The CDR3, as DNA: TGTGCCAGCAGTGGGACTAGCGGAGCCTACAATGAGCAGTTCTTC. Amino acid sequence: CASSGTSGAYNEQFF. This chain uses TRBV2 with TRBJ2-1, with 10 bases aligning to TRBD2. V was clipped by 4 bases and J by 2 bases; unmatched bases: 2. CDR3 size: 15 residues. From germline, CDR1 is SNHLY and CDR2 FYNNEI.

The sample holds many counts of this clonotype. This chain connects TRBV20-1 to TRBJ1-2; a possible D gene is TRBD1 (5 bases). The CDR3 runs to 12 residues. Trimming pared 5 bases from V and 0 bases from J, leaving 7 bases between. Germline values: CDR1 DFQATT, CDR2 SNEGSKA (reference sequence). DNA of the CDR3: TGCAGTGCTGGGGCCGCTAACTATGGCTACACCTTC. The encoded protein is CSAGAANYGYTF.

The rearrangement joins TRBV6-2 or TRBV6-3 to TRBJ2-5, with D tentatively TRBD1 or TRBD2 (9 bases each). There are 20 residues in the CDR3. The V end was cut by 4 bases, the J end by 0 bases, with 27 bases between. Per germline, CDR1 MNHEY and CDR2 SVGEGT. CDR3 residues: CASSWDRAQLASGDQETQYF. The CDR3, as DNA: TGTGCCAGCAGTTGGGACAGGGCTCAGCTGGCTAGCGGGGACCAAGAGACCCAGTACTTC.

This clonotype was detected only a few times. A much more abundant neighbour one base away suggests this may be a read error. This chain connects TRBV5-1 to TRBJ2-5; 8 nucleotides match TRBD2. Per the germline V gene, CDR1 is SGHRS and CDR2 is YFSETQ. CDR3 length: 16 amino acids. CDR3: CASSFVLAGFQETLYF. The CDR3 coding sequence is TGCGCCAGCAGCTTCGTGCTAGCGGGCTTCCAAGAGACCCTGTACTTC.

This clonotype was observed many times. The genes are TRBV28 and TRBJ2-5; the match to TRBD2 covers 7 bases. Germline V gives CDR1 MDHEN, CDR2 SYDVKM. The length of the CDR3 is 17 residues. J was trimmed by 5 bases and V by 6 bases; bases with no gene match: 18. CDR3 protein: CASSPTALGGLYETQYF. CDR3 DNA: TGTGCCAGCAGCCCCACGGCCCTGGGGGGGTTGTATGAGACCCAGTACTTC. Filled out from reference TRBV28 and TRBJ2-5, the complete variable domain reads DVKVTQSSRYLVKRTGEKVFLECVQDMDHENMFWYRQDPGLGLRLIYFSYDVKMKEKGDIPEGYSVSREKKERFSLILESASTNQTSMYLCASSPTALGGLYETQYFGPGTRLLVL.

In its sample, this clonotype was seen many times. This sequence may be a read error, since a much larger clone differs from it by one base. The rearrangement uses TRBV12-3 or TRBV12-4 and TRBJ2-7; D is unclear. The CDR3 has 12 residues. CDR3 DNA sequence: TGTGCCAGCAGTTTCGCGACCTACGGGCAGTACTTC. It codes for CASSFATYGQYF.

This clonotype was counted a few times. The CDR3 is CASSLASGYSYEQYF. In nucleotides, the CDR3 is TGTGCCAGCAGCTTAGCTAGCGGCTACTCCTACGAGCAGTACTTC. This chain joins TRBV9 and TRBJ2-7; 7 nucleotides match TRBD2. V trimming: 4 bases; J trimming: 0 bases; junction bases outside the gene matches: 7. The CDR3 covers 15 residues. The germline V gene has CDR1 SGDLS and CDR2 YYNGEE.

At least ten counts were recorded for this clonotype. The gene calls are TRBV5-8 and TRBJ1-1; no clear D gene. The CDR3 length is 15 residues. The V and J ends lost 1 base and 0 bases respectively, with 10 bases between them. Germline V lookup: CDR1 SGHTS, CDR2 YDEGEE. CDR3 sequence reads: CASSLRRVMNTEAFF. The CDR3, as DNA: TGTGCCAGCAGCTTGAGGCGGGTAATGAACACTGAAGCTTTCTTT.

This clonotype has ten or more counts. The chain uses TRBV30 and TRBJ1-1, with D uncertain. Deletions cut 2 bases from V and 1 base from J, with 14 bases between. CDR3 size: 15 residues. Germline loops: CDR1 GTSNPN, CDR2 SVGIG (reference sequence). The CDR3 DNA reads as TGTGCCTGGAGTCCGAAACTTTCCACGAACACTGAAGCTTTCTTT. It translates to CAWSPKLSTNTEAFF.

The table lists this clonotype with many counts. The chain uses TRBV7-2 and TRBJ2-7, with D perhaps being TRBD1 or TRBD2 (5 bases each). Trimming left V 1 base short and J 7 bases short, with 20 bases between. This CDR3 has 16 amino acids. CDR1 SGHTA and CDR2 FQGNSA come from the germline V gene. As DNA, the CDR3 is TGTGCCAGCAGCTTAGGGCAGGGAGAAGCCTCGCGGGAGCAGTACTTC. This sequence encodes CASSLGQGEASREQYF.

This clonotype was recorded many times. This chain links TRBV2 with TRBJ1-1; D possibly corresponds to TRBD1 (6 bases). Germline CDR1 reads SNHLY; CDR2 reads FYNNEI. Trimming cost V 7 bases and J 0 bases, with 12 bases left between them. There are 14 residues in the CDR3. In nucleotides, the CDR3 is TGTGCCAGCAAGTTCCGGGACATGAACACTGAAGCTTTCTTT. Protein: CASKFRDMNTEAFF. The variable domain in full, completed from reference TRBV2 and TRBJ1-1, reads EPEVTQTPSHQVTQMGQEVILRCVPISNHLYFYWYRQILGQKVEFLVSFYNNEISEKSEIFDDQFSVERPDGSNFTLKIRSTKLEDSAMYFCASKFRDMNTEAFFGQGTRLTVV.

V gene TRBV11-3 combines with J gene TRBJ2-2, with 9 nucleotides matching TRBD1. J was trimmed by 7 bases and V by 5 bases; bases with no gene match: 5. Looked up from germline, CDR1 is SGHNT and CDR2 is YENEEA. The CDR3 is 14 residues long. The CDR3 here is CASSAGTGLGELFF. CDR3 bases: TGTGCCAGCAGCGCCGGGACAGGGCTCGGGGAGCTGTTTTTT.

This clonotype was seen ten or more times. The chain couples TRBV3-1 to TRBJ1-5, with D uncertain. V lost 0 bases to trimming and J lost 3 bases, with 9 bases between them. The CDR3 is made up of 15 amino acids. Germline-derived CDR1 and CDR2 are LGHDT and YNNKEL (reference sequence). This CDR3 reads CASSQDPSDNQPQHF. CDR3 bases: TGTGCCAGCAGCCAAGATCCCAGCGACAATCAGCCCCAGCATTTT.

This clonotype turned up a few times. The chain recombines TRBV20-1 with TRBJ2-7, with D tentatively TRBD1 (5 bases). The V and J ends lost 1 base and 3 bases respectively, with 16 bases between them. The germline CDR1 and CDR2 sequences are DFQATT and SNEGSKA (reference sequence). The length of the CDR3 is 15 residues. The DNA for the CDR3 is TGCAGTGCTAGAGGGTTAGGGGCTGCGGACTACGAGCAGTACTTC. It yields the protein CSARGLGAADYEQYF.

Many counts were recorded for this clonotype. V and J are TRBV2 and TRBJ2-7, with D possibly matching TRBD1 (5 bases). This CDR3 is 14 amino acids long. The germline V and J ends were trimmed by 8 bases and 5 bases, with 19 bases remaining between them. Germline CDR1 is SNHLY and CDR2 is FYNNEI. For the CDR3, the DNA is TGTGCCAGCGGGGCGGCTCTTGCCACCCACGAGCAGTACTTC. The encoded protein is CASGAALATHEQYF.

There are many counts of this clonotype. The chain joins TRBV11-2 to TRBJ2-5, with 10 bases that match TRBD2. J gave up 3 bases and V 5 bases, and 6 bases lay outside the gene matches. Germline CDR1 is SGHAT and CDR2 is FQNNGV. The CDR3 sequence is 15 residues long. CDR3 bases: TGTGCCAGCAGCCCAAGCGGGAGGGCCGAAGAGACCCAGTACTTC. Translating gives CASSPSGRAEETQYF.

This clonotype was observed at least ten times. The chain links TRBV28 to TRBJ1-1, with 9 bases lining up with TRBD1. This CDR3 has 15 amino acids. Germline V lookup: CDR1 MDHEN, CDR2 SYDVKM. Trimming cost V 7 bases and J 4 bases; bases outside gene matches: 10. In DNA, the CDR3 is TGTGCCAGCAAAAAACAGGGGGCTTCTTCCACTGAAGCTTTCTTT. Amino acids: CASKKQGASSTEAFF.

This clonotype was seen at least ten times. The genes are TRBV20-1 and TRBJ2-7; 13 bases match TRBD2. V was pared by 1 base and J by 5 bases, with 5 bases of the junction left unmatched. The germline V gene has CDR1 DFQATT and CDR2 SNEGSKA (reference sequence). This CDR3 region has 15 residues. The CDR3: CSARGLAGGRDEQYF. DNA of the CDR3: TGCAGTGCTAGAGGACTAGCGGGAGGCAGGGACGAGCAGTACTTC.

This clonotype has a count of ten or more. This sequence joins TRBV24-1 and TRBJ2-7; the match to TRBD2 covers 8 bases. Germline V gene sequence: CDR1 KGHDR, CDR2 SFDVKD. V lost 4 bases and J lost 2; bases outside the gene matches: 9. The CDR3 sequence is 16 residues long. CDR3 DNA sequence: TGTGCCACCAGTGACCGGGGGGGAATCGGTACCTACGAGCAGTACTTC. Translation: CATSDRGGIGTYEQYF.

This clonotype was counted at least ten times. V usage is TRBV6-5 and J usage is TRBJ2-2; 8 positions agree with TRBD2. CDR1 and CDR2 (germline): MNHEY, SVGAGI. CDR3 length: 16 amino acids. V lost 2 bases to trimming and J lost 8 bases; unmatched junction nucleotides: 10. The CDR3: CASSYGVLAGFGELFF. Written as DNA, the CDR3 is TGTGCCAGCAGTTACGGTGTCTTAGCGGGATTTGGGGAGCTGTTTTTT.

This clonotype came up many times. The V gene is TRBV28, the J gene TRBJ2-7; 9 bases are shared with TRBD2. CDR1 is MDHEN and CDR2 is SYDVKM in the germline V gene. The CDR3 has 15 residues. V lost 9 bases to trimming and J lost 3 bases; unmatched junction nucleotides: 12. The CDR3 loop reads CASRGLAGPNYEQYF. Here the CDR3 DNA reads TGTGCCAGTAGGGGTCTAGCGGGACCAAACTACGAGCAGTACTTC.

This clonotype appeared many times. V is TRBV6-2 or TRBV6-3 and J is TRBJ2-7; 7 nucleotides match TRBD1. Germline V gene sequence: CDR1 MNHEY, CDR2 SVGEGT. The CDR3 sequence is 13 residues long. V lost 4 bases, J lost 3 bases, and 3 bases stayed unmatched. As DNA, the CDR3 is TGTGCCAGCAGTTCTCAGGGGGACTACGAGCAGTACTTC. Encoded protein: CASSSQGDYEQYF.

This clonotype has just a few counts. The chain couples TRBV10-2 to TRBJ2-2, with 13 bases identical to TRBD2. This CDR3 is built from 15 residues. Losses at the gene ends were 6 bases for V and 4 bases for J; bases not matched to a gene: 2. The V gene's germline CDR1 is WSHSY and CDR2 SAAADI. The DNA of the CDR3 is TGCGCCAGCAGCGGGACTAGCGGGATCACCGGGGAGCTGTTTTTT. It codes for CASSGTSGITGELFF.

V usage is TRBV12-3 or TRBV12-4 and J usage is TRBJ2-2; D could derive from TRBD1 or TRBD2 (5 bases each). The CDR3 totals 16 residues. V lost 10 bases and J lost 0, with 18 bases in between. CDR3 loop: CANPRVQGANTGELFF. CDR3 DNA sequence: TGTGCCAACCCTCGGGTCCAGGGAGCGAACACCGGGGAGCTGTTTTTT.

This clonotype was detected ten times or more. The V call is TRBV12-3 or TRBV12-4, the J call TRBJ1-3; D might be TRBD1 (5 bases). The CDR3 contains 16 residues. V lost 2 bases and J 9 bases, leaving 20 bases between the germline ends. CDR3 DNA: TGTGCCAGCAGTTTAAGGGACTTATTTTCTGGGGTCACCATATATTTT. Residues: CASSLRDLFSGVTIYF.